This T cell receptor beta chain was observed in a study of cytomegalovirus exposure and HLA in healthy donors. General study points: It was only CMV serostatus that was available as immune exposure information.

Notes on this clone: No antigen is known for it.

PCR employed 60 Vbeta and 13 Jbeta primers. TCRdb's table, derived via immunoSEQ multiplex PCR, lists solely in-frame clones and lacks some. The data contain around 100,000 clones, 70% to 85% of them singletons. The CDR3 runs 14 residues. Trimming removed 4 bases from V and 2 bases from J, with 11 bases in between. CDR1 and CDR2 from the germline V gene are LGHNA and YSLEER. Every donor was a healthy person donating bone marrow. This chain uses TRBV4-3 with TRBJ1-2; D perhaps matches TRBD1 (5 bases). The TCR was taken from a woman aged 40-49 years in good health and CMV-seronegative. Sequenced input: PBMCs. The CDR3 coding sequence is TGCGCCAGCAGCCCCCTGTCAGGGAACTATGGCTACACCTTC. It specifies CASSPLSGNYGYTF.